The present TCR beta chain was sequenced within a study of CD8 T cells in Susac syndrome. Trimming stripped 0 bases from V and 3 bases from J, with 6 bases between. The CDR3 has 13 amino acids. Germline assignment: CDR1 SGHRS and CDR2 YFSETQ. RNA in amounts of roughly 0.5 to 1 ug was reverse transcribed with random hexamers. TCRdb re-analysed the immunoSEQ multiplex PCR reads in MiXCR, keeping a single row per CDR3 protein. The sample shows 150,000 to 180,000 distinct CDR3 sequences, 95% of them seen only once. The sequencing sample was made of CD4+ T cells from PBMCs. The clonotype comes from a human donor with Susac syndrome. The chain uses TRBV5-1 and TRBJ1-2; the D is unclear. CDR3 DNA: TGCGCCAGCAGCTTGGTGGACCACTATGGCTACACCTTC. Encoded protein: CASSLVDHYGYTF.